The clone carrying this TCR beta chain was recorded a few times. Under the authors' procedure: Cell counts per sample came from amplifying reference gene primers. Here immunoSEQ multiplex PCR was the method, and the copy in TCRdb shows in-frame clones only, minus some. V, J and clone size are those of that table, while D and trimming were read from the DNA. The data show roughly 250,000 clones, roughly 81% seen once. Trimming pared 6 bases from V and 6 bases from J, leaving 18 bases between. Germline V gives CDR1 LNHDA, CDR2 SQIVND (reference sequence). The CDR3 is 15 amino acids. This sample is part of a study of blood T cell repertoires in COVID-19. For the study at large: Donors in the United States, Italy and Spain gave samples during acute or convalescent COVID-19.

The sequence came from a man aged 50-59 years with acute or convalescent COVID-19. Sequencing was performed on peripheral blood. The chain recombines TRBV19 with TRBJ2-1, with D possibly matching TRBD2 (6 bases). In DNA form, the CDR3 reads TGTGCCAGTAGCGCCTCTCCGGGACTTATCAATGAGCAGTTCTTC. Translation gives CASSASPGLINEQFF.